This entry lists 13 T cell receptor beta chains sequenced from one sample in a study of PD-L1 blockade in urothelial cancer. Repertoires were generated with immunoSEQ multiplex PCR, while TCRdb's copy carries only in-frame clones and drops some. The sample yields tens of thousands of clones, approximately 77% seen once. The time point here: pretreatment peripheral blood. Sequenced here: PBMCs, sampled around atezolizumab (anti-PD-L1) treatment. Receptor source: a man aged 65 to 85 with urothelial cancer.

This chain joins TRBV9 and TRBJ1-2; D is undetermined. Per germline, CDR1 SGDLS and CDR2 YYNGEE. There are 15 residues in the CDR3. The ends were cut back, 4 bases at V and 4 bases at J, with 17 bases in the middle. The CDR3 sequence is CASSPFRGRLYGYTF. The CDR3 DNA reads TGTGCCAGCAGCCCATTTCGTGGGAGGCTCTATGGCTACACCTTC. Filled out from reference TRBV9 and TRBJ1-2, the complete variable domain reads DSGVTQTPKHLITATGQRVTLRCSPRSGDLSVYWYQQSLDQGLQFLIQYYNGEERAKGNILERFSAQQFPDLHSELNLSSLELGDSALYFCASSPFRGRLYGYTFGSGTRLTVV.

V and J are TRBV15 and TRBJ2-7; a possible D gene is TRBD1 (5 bases). Trimming pared 0 bases from V and 4 bases from J, leaving 16 bases between. CDR3 length: 16 amino acids. From germline, CDR1 is LNHNV and CDR2 YYDKDF (reference sequence). The CDR3 reads CATSRDAAGAGYEQYF. The CDR3 DNA is TGTGCCACCAGCAGAGATGCTGCTGGGGCAGGATACGAGCAGTACTTC.

The chain combines TRBV9 with TRBJ2-2; 8 nucleotides match TRBD2. The length of the CDR3 is 17 residues. CDR1 is SGDLS and CDR2 is YYNGEE in the germline V gene. The ends lost 1 base at V and 5 bases at J; junction bases unmatched: 10. This chain's CDR3 is CASSVHGLERGTGELFF. As DNA, the CDR3 is TGTGCCAGCAGCGTACATGGATTGGAGCGGGGGACCGGGGAGCTGTTTTTT. Full variable domain (missing parts from reference TRBV9 and TRBJ2-2): DSGVTQTPKHLITATGQRVTLRCSPRSGDLSVYWYQQSLDQGLQFLIQYYNGEERAKGNILERFSAQQFPDLHSELNLSSLELGDSALYFCASSVHGLERGTGELFFGEGSRLTVL.

The chain joins TRBV11-2 to TRBJ1-3; 7 positions match TRBD1. CDR3 length: 16 residues. J gave up 0 bases and V 4 bases, and 6 bases lay outside the gene matches. Germline V gene data show CDR1 as SGHAT and CDR2 as FQNNGV. The CDR3 protein is CASSSSTGYSGNTIYF. CDR3 sequence (DNA): TGTGCCAGCAGCTCGTCGACAGGGTACTCTGGAAACACCATATATTTT. Combining the CDR3 with reference TRBV11-2 and TRBJ1-3 gives the whole variable domain EAGVAQSPRYKIIEKRQSVAFWCNPISGHATLYWYQQILGQGPKLLIQFQNNGVVDDSQLPKDRFSAERLKGVDSTLKIQPAKLEDSAVYLCASSSSTGYSGNTIYFGEGSWLTVV.

This clone was recorded once. The chain recombines TRBV11-3 with TRBJ2-3; no clear D. Trimming took 5 bases from V and 0 from J, leaving 3 bases between them. Germline V gene lookup returns CDR1 SGHNT and CDR2 YENEEA. The CDR3 is 12 amino acids. CDR3 sequence: CASSLSTDTQYF. CDR3 DNA: TGTGCCAGCAGCCTAAGCACAGATACGCAGTATTTT. The full variable domain, in which reference TRBV11-3 and TRBJ2-3 provide the parts outside the CDR3, is EAGVVQSPRYKIIEKKQPVAFWCNPISGHNTLYWYLQNLGQGPELLIRYENEEAVDDSQLPKDRFSAERLKGVDSTLKIQPAELGDSAVYLCASSLSTDTQYFGPGTRLTVL.

The chain uses TRBV19 and TRBJ1-5; 7 bases agree with TRBD1. The CDR3 is 12 amino acids. Germline CDR1 is LNHDA and CDR2 is SQIVND (reference sequence). V gave up 5 bases and J gave up 15 bases; unmatched junction bases: 10. CDR3 DNA sequence: TGTGCCAGTAGTGCGCAGACAGGGCGTCTGCATTTT. This gives the protein CASSAQTGRLHF.

The CDR3 bases are TGTGCCAGCAGTGAAGACAGGGGGCGCGGTTACGAGCAGTACTTC. It translates to CASSEDRGRGYEQYF. The chain employs TRBV2 and TRBJ2-7; 9 nucleotides agree with TRBD1. The CDR3 spans 15 residues. From germline, CDR1 is SNHLY and CDR2 FYNNEI. With 1 base clipped from V and 4 bases from J, the junction kept 5 bases outside the gene matches.

This clone was observed a few times. The rearrangement joins TRBV7-2 to TRBJ2-5; the match to TRBD2 covers 8 bases. V gave up 1 base and J gave up 6 bases; unmatched junction bases: 7. The CDR3 length is 15 residues. CDR1 and CDR2 from the germline V gene are SGHTA and FQGNSA. CDR3 region: CASSLVAGSLQTQYF. The CDR3 DNA reads as TGTGCCAGCAGCTTAGTAGCGGGATCTTTACAGACCCAGTACTTC.

The chain is built from TRBV18 and TRBJ2-5; D possibly corresponds to TRBD1 (5 bases). The CDR3 totals 18 residues. The V end was cut by 4 bases, the J end by 3 bases, with 24 bases between. CDR1 and CDR2 from the germline V gene are KGHSH and LQKENI. The DNA of the CDR3 is TGTGCCAGCTCACTCGAGCCGATTCAAGGGGTCTCCAAAGAGACCCAGTACTTC. Translating gives CASSLEPIQGVSKETQYF.

V is TRBV7-3 and J is TRBJ2-3; 10 bases fit TRBD2. V dropped 7 bases and J dropped 4; count of bases not matched to a gene: 11. The CDR3 runs 16 residues. Germline V CDR1 and CDR2: SGHTA, FQGTGA. CDR3 region: CASNLVSGGGADTQYF. CDR3 coding DNA: TGTGCCAGCAACCTAGTGAGCGGGGGGGGTGCAGATACGCAGTATTTT.

The V and J genes are TRBV12-5 and TRBJ2-3; 7 positions match TRBD1. The CDR3 has 15 residues. With 4 bases clipped from V and 4 bases from J, the junction kept 8 bases outside the gene matches. Per the germline V gene, CDR1 is LGHNT and CDR2 is FRNRAP. CDR3 coding DNA: TGTGCTAGTGGTTCCGGACAGGTAGACGCAGATACGCAGTATTTT. Translating gives CASGSGQVDADTQYF.

This clone was seen many times. The chain joins TRBV11-3 to TRBJ2-5; 9 bases line up with TRBD1. CDR1 and CDR2 (germline): SGHNT, YENEEA. The V and J ends lost 7 bases and 9 bases, in that order; junction bases with no gene match: 12. The CDR3 is 14 residues long. CDR3 region: CASKYSGTGLSQYF. The CDR3 DNA follows: TGTGCCAGCAAATATTCCGGGACAGGGTTGTCCCAGTACTTC.

This clone was seen only once. The V call is TRBV5-6, the J call TRBJ1-4; 7 nucleotides line up with TRBD1. The CDR3 length is 18 residues. The V gene end was trimmed by 4 bases and the J gene end by 5 bases; junction bases not matched to a gene: 17. Looked up from germline, CDR1 is SGHDT and CDR2 is YYEEEE. The CDR3 nucleotides are TGTGCCAGCAGCGGGACCGGGACAGCGCGAAGATTGAATGAAAAACTGTTTTTT. It encodes CASSGTGTARRLNEKLFF.